The present entry profiles one TCR beta chain with its context. The antigen is not known. Study-level findings and limits: Tumor Tregs overlapped most with tumor, then blood, naive CD4+ cells. Whole repertoires were not studied in the larger cohort, only one V-J beta rearrangement.

CDR3 size: 14 residues. Trimming shortened V by 6 bases and J by 2 bases, and 14 bases separated the two germline ends. Germline CDR1 and CDR2: SGHNT and YYREEE (reference sequence). Purified naive CD4+ T cells were depleted of CD25+ Tregs. Full-length variable regions came from constant-region reverse primers plus semi-nested Nested Universal Primer A PCR. TCRdb reprocessed the 5' RACE reads with MiXCR, giving one entry per CDR3 protein. The sample consists of 25,000 to 40,000 distinct CDR3 sequences, roughly 24% of them appearing once. This rearrangement joins TRBV5-4 to TRBJ2-5; D possibly corresponds to TRBD2 (5 bases). The clonotype comes from a female donor with breast cancer. Material: naive CD4+ T cells sorted from a lymph node. Sample subset: naive CD4+ T cells, CD4+CD45RA+CD25-. CDR3 region: CASTAGTSQETQYF. The CDR3 region has the DNA TGTGCCAGCACCGCCGGCACTAGTCAAGAGACCCAGTACTTC.